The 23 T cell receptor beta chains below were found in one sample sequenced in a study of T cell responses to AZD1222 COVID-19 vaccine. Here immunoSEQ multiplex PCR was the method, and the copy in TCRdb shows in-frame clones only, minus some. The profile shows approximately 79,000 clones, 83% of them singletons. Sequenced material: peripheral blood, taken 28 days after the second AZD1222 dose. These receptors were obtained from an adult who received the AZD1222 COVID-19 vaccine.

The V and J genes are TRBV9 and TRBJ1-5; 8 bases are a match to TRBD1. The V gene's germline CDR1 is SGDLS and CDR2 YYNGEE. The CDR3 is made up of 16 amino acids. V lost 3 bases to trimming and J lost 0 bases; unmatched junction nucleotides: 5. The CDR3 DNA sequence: TGTGCCAGCAGCGAGGGGACAGGTAATAGCAATCAGCCCCAGCATTTT. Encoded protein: CASSEGTGNSNQPQHF. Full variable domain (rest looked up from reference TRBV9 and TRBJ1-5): DSGVTQTPKHLITATGQRVTLRCSPRSGDLSVYWYQQSLDQGLQFLIQYYNGEERAKGNILERFSAQQFPDLHSELNLSSLELGDSALYFCASSEGTGNSNQPQHFGDGTRLSIL.

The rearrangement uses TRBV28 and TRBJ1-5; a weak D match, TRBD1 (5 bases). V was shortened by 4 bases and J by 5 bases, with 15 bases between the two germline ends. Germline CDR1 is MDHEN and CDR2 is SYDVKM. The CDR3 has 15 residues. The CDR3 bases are TGTGCCAGCAGTTCAGACAGTTTCGTTGATCAGCCCCAGCATTTT. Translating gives CASSSDSFVDQPQHF.

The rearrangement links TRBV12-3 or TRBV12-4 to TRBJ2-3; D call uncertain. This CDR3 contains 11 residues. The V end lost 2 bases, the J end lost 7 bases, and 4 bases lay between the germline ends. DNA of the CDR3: TGTGCCAGCAGTTTACGAAATACGCAGTATTTT. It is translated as CASSLRNTQYF.

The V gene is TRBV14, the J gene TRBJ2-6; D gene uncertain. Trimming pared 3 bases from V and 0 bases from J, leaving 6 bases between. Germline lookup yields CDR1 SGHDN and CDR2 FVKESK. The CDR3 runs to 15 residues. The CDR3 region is CASSHTNSGANVLTF. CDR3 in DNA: TGTGCCAGCAGCCACACCAACTCTGGGGCCAACGTCCTGACTTTC.

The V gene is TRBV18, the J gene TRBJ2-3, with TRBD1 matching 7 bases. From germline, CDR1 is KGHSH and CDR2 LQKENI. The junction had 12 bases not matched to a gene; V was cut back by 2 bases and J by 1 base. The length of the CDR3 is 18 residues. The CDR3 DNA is TGTGCCAGCTCACCATGGTCCCCACAGGGGAGAGGCACAGATACGCAGTATTTT. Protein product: CASSPWSPQGRGTDTQYF.

Written as DNA, the CDR3 is TGTGCCAGCACCCGCGGAAGGGGCAATCAGCCCCAGCATTTT. It yields the protein CASTRGRGNQPQHF. The chain has TRBV2 and TRBJ1-5; D is unresolved. In germline, CDR1 is SNHLY, CDR2 FYNNEI. The CDR3 extends over 14 amino acids. V was trimmed by 7 bases and J by 2 bases, leaving 12 bases between them.

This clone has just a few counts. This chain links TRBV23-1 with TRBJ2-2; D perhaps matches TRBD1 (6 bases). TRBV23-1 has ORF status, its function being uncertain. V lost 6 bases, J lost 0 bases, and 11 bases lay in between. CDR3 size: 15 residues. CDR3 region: CASRKDRTNTGELFF. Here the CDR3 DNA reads TGCGCCAGCAGGAAAGACAGGACGAACACCGGGGAGCTGTTTTTT.

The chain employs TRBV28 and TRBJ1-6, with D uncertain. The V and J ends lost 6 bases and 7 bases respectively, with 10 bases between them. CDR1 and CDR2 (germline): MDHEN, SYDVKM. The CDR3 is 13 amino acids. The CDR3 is CASRFGVNSPLHF. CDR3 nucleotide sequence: TGTGCCAGCAGGTTCGGGGTAAATTCACCCCTCCACTTT.

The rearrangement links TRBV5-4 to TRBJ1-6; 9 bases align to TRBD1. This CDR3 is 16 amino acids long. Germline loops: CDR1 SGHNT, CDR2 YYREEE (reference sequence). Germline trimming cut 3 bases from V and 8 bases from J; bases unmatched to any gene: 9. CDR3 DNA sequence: TGTGCCAGCAGCTCACCGGGACAGGGTCGCGATTCACCCCTCCACTTT. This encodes CASSSPGQGRDSPLHF.

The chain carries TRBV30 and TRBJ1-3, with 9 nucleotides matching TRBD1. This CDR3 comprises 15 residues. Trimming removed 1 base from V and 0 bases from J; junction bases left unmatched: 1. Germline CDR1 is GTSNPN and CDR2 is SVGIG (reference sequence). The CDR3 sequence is CAWSADRGSGNTIYF. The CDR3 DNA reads TGTGCCTGGAGTGCGGACAGGGGCTCTGGAAACACCATATATTTT.

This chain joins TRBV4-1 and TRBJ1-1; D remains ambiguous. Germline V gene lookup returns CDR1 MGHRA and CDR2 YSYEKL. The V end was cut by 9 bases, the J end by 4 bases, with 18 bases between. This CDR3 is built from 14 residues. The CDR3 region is CASSFVEGVTEAFF. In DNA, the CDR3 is TGCGCCAGTTCCTTCGTGGAGGGAGTCACTGAAGCTTTCTTT.

CDR3 nucleotide sequence: TGCGCCAGCAGCCAAGTACGCAGGGGTGGACACAATGAGCAGTTCTTC. It codes for CASSQVRRGGHNEQFF. This rearrangement joins TRBV4-1 to TRBJ2-1, with D possibly matching TRBD1 (6 bases). Germline values: CDR1 MGHRA, CDR2 YSYEKL. V dropped 1 base and J dropped 5 bases, with 15 bases sitting between them. The CDR3 length is 16 residues.

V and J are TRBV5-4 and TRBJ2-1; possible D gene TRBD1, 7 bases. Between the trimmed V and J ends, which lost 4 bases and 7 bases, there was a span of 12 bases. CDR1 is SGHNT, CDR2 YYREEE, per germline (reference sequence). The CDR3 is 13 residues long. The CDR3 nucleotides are TGTGCCAGCAGCCGACAGGGAGGTAATGAGCAGTTCTTC. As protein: CASSRQGGNEQFF.

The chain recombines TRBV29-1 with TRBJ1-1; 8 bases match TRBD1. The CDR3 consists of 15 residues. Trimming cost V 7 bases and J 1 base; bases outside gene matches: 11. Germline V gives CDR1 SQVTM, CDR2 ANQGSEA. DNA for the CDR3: TGCAGCGCCACACGCGGGACAGGTTGGAACACTGAAGCTTTCTTT. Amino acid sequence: CSATRGTGWNTEAFF.

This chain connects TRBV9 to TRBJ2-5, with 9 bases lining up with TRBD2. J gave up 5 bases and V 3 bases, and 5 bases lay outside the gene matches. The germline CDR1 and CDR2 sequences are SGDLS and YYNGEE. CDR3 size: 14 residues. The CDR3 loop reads CASSGSGSGETQYF. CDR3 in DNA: TGTGCCAGCAGCGGTAGCGGGAGCGGTGAGACCCAGTACTTC.

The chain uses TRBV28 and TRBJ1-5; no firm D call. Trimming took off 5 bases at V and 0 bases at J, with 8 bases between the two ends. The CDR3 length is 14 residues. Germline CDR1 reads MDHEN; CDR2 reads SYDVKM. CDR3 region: CASSPKYSNQPQHF. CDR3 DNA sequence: TGTGCCAGCAGTCCAAAATATAGCAATCAGCCCCAGCATTTT. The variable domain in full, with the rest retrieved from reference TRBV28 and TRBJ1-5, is DVKVTQSSRYLVKRTGEKVFLECVQDMDHENMFWYRQDPGLGLRLIYFSYDVKMKEKGDIPEGYSVSREKKERFSLILESASTNQTSMYLCASSPKYSNQPQHFGDGTRLSIL.

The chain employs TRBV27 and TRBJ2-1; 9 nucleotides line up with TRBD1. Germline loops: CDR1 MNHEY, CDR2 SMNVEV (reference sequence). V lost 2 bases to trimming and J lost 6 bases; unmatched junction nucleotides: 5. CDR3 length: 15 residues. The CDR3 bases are TGTGCCAGCAGTTTACAACGGACAGGGGTCAATGAGCAGTTCTTC. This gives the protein CASSLQRTGVNEQFF.

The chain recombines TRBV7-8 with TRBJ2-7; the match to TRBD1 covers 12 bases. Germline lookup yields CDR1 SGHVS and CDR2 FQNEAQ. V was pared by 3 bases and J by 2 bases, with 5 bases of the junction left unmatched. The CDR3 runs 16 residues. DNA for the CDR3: TGTGCCAGCAGCTTCAACCGGGACAGGGGGCCCTACGAGCAGTACTTC. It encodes CASSFNRDRGPYEQYF. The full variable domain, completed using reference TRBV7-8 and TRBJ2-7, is GAGVSQSPRYKVAKRGQDVALRCDPISGHVSLFWYQQALGQGPEFLTYFQNEAQLDKSGLPSDRFFAERPEGSVSTLKIQRTQQEDSAVYLCASSFNRDRGPYEQYFGPGTRLTVT.

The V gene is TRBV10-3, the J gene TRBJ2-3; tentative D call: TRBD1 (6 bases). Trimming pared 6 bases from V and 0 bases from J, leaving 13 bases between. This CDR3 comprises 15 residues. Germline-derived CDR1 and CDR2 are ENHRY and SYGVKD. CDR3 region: CAIRFTGQSTDTQYF. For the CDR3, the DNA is TGTGCCATCAGATTTACTGGACAGAGCACAGATACGCAGTATTTT.

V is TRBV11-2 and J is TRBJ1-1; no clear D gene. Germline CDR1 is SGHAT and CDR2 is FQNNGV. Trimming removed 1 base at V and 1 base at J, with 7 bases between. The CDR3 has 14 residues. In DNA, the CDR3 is TGTGCCAGCAGCTTAGCGGGAGAGAACACTGAAGCTTTCTTT. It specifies CASSLAGENTEAFF.

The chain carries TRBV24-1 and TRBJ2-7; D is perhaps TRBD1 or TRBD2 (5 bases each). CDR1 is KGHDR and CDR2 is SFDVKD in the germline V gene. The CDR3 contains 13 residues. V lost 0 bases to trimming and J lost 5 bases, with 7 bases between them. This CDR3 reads CATSDLRGDEQYF. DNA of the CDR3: TGTGCCACCAGTGATTTGCGAGGGGACGAGCAGTACTTC.

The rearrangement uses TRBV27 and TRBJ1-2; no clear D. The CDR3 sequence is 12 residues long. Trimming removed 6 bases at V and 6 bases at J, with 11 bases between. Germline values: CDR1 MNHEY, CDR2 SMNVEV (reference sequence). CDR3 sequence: CASRTPFHGYTF. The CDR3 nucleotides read TGTGCCAGCAGGACGCCCTTTCATGGCTACACCTTC.

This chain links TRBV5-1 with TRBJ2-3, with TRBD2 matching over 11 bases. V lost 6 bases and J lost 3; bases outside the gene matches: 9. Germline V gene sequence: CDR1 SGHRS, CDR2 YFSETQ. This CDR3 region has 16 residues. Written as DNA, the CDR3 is TGCGCCAGCACTCCTTCGACTAGCGGGGTGACAGATACGCAGTATTTT. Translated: CASTPSTSGVTDTQYF. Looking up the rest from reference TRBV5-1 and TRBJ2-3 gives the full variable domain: KAGVTQTPRYLIKTRGQQVTLSCSPISGHRSVSWYQQTPGQGLQFLFEYFSETQRNKGNFPGRFSGRQFSNSRSEMNVSTLELGDSALYLCASTPSTSGVTDTQYFGPGTRLTVL.